The 22 T cell receptor beta chains listed next were all sequenced from one sample in a study of shared clonotypes between healthy human individuals. The protocol was immunoSEQ multiplex PCR, while the TCRdb copy is restricted to in-frame clones and leaves out a portion. The table lists around 2.5 million clones, approximately 93% of them singletons, with around 0.4% in the top ten. Sequencing used naive CD4+ T cells from PBMCs. Subset meaning: CD45RA+ positively selected. Every receptor here comes from a man aged 18 to 30 in good health. Some clones in this sample may be carry-over from other donors' samples.

The J gene is TRBJ1-1, the V gene TRBV29-1, with TRBD1 as a possible D gene (5 bases). Germline CDR1 reads SQVTM; CDR2 reads ANQGSEA. V gave up 6 bases and J gave up 6 bases, with 14 bases separating them. This CDR3 contains 12 residues. The CDR3 DNA sequence: TGCAGCGTCGTCCGCTGGGACTCTGAAGCTTTCTTT. Protein product: CSVVRWDSEAFF. Supplemented by reference TRBV29-1 and TRBJ1-1, the full variable domain reads SAVISQKPSRDICQRGTSLTIQCQVDSQVTMMFWYRQQPGQSLTLIATANQGSEATYESGFVIDKFPISRPNLTFSTLTVSNMSPEDSSIYLCSVVRWDSEAFFGQGTRLTVV.

The V and J genes are TRBV2 and TRBJ1-1; D might be TRBD1 (5 bases). Germline CDR1 reads SNHLY; CDR2 reads FYNNEI. This CDR3 has 14 residues. V was clipped by 0 bases and J by 5 bases, with 10 bases between them. The CDR3 loop reads CASSEAVRGTEAFF. The DNA of the CDR3 is TGTGCCAGCAGTGAAGCAGTACGGGGGACTGAAGCTTTCTTT.

The CDR3 coding sequence is TGTGCCAGTAGTGGGGGGACGGGCGAAAGACAGCCCCAGCATTTT. This gives the protein CASSGGTGERQPQHF. V gene TRBV19 combines with J gene TRBJ1-5; the D gene is possibly TRBD1 (5 bases). Trimming removed 5 bases at V and 7 bases at J, with 18 bases between. Germline V gene sequence: CDR1 LNHDA, CDR2 SQIVND (reference sequence). CDR3 length: 15 residues.

This chain links TRBV7-3 with TRBJ1-1; unclear D gene. The CDR3 length is 14 residues. Germline V gives CDR1 SGHTA, CDR2 FQGTGA. V was clipped by 5 bases and J by 0 bases, with 10 bases between them. This CDR3 reads CASSLSGMNTEAFF. CDR3 nucleotides: TGTGCCAGCAGCCTCAGCGGGATGAACACTGAAGCTTTCTTT.

CDR3 sequence: CASSPPGGREQYF. In DNA, the CDR3 is TGTGCCAGCAGCCCGCCAGGGGGGAGGGAGCAGTACTTC. The chain combines TRBV5-4 with TRBJ2-7; D possibly corresponds to TRBD1 (7 bases). Germline CDR1 and CDR2: SGHNT and YYREEE (reference sequence). This CDR3 has 13 residues. V shed 4 bases and J shed 7 bases, with 15 bases lying between them.

For this clone: The identical CDR3 is also encoded by other nucleotide sequences in the sample. This sequence joins TRBV27 and TRBJ1-1; D unclear. V lost 3 bases and J 1 base, leaving 6 bases between the germline ends. The CDR3 is 13 residues long. Germline CDR1 MNHEY, CDR2 SMNVEV (reference sequence). CDR3 coding DNA: TGTGCCAGCAGTTTCCGAGGGAACACTGAAGCTTTCTTT. It codes for CASSFRGNTEAFF.

V gene TRBV7-3 combines with J gene TRBJ2-3; perhaps D is TRBD1 or TRBD2 (6 bases each). The CDR3 sequence is 15 residues long. V was clipped by 3 bases and J by 2 bases, with 12 bases between them. Germline lookup yields CDR1 SGHTA and CDR2 FQGTGA. The CDR3 sequence: CASSLGAGPTDTQYF. CDR3 in DNA: TGTGCCAGCAGCTTGGGGGCGGGACCCACAGATACGCAGTATTTT.

CDR3 nucleotides: TGTGCCAGCAGTGAACGTTGGGTTACTAATGAAAAACTGTTTTTT. Translating gives CASSERWVTNEKLFF. The J gene is TRBJ1-4, the V gene TRBV6-1; no clear D gene. The CDR3 length is 15 residues. Germline V gene sequence: CDR1 MNHNS, CDR2 SASEGT. Deletions cut 2 bases from V and 2 bases from J, with 9 bases between.

The chain uses TRBV6-6 and TRBJ2-7, with D perhaps assigned TRBD1 or TRBD2 (5 bases each). Trimming took off 6 bases at V and 3 bases at J, with 18 bases between the two ends. The CDR3 consists of 15 residues. Germline V CDR1 and CDR2: MNHNY, SVGAGI (reference sequence). The CDR3 sequence: CASRPPLGVNYEQYF. DNA of the CDR3: TGTGCCAGCAGGCCCCCCCTGGGGGTAAACTACGAGCAGTACTTC.

Only one count was recorded for this clone. Other DNA sequences from this sample encode an identical CDR3 as well. The CDR3 DNA reads TGTGCCAGCAGCTTAGGTGGGGACTATGGCTACACCTTC. Its protein is CASSLGGDYGYTF. The chain has TRBV7-2 and TRBJ1-2; D is undetermined. Trimming cost V 1 base and J 3 bases, with 6 bases left between them. CDR1 is SGHTA, CDR2 FQGNSA, per germline. There are 13 residues in the CDR3.

The rearrangement joins TRBV27 to TRBJ2-2; D remains unclear. The CDR3 is made up of 13 amino acids. Looked up from germline, CDR1 is MNHEY and CDR2 is SMNVEV (reference sequence). The V and J ends lost 5 bases and 6 bases respectively, with 10 bases between them. Written as DNA, the CDR3 is TGTGCCAGCAGTGTAACAGTGGCCGGGGAGCTGTTTTTT. This sequence encodes CASSVTVAGELFF.

The chain recombines TRBV29-1 with TRBJ1-2, with D uncertain. The CDR3 is 14 amino acids. Germline V lookup: CDR1 SQVTM, CDR2 ANQGSEA. The germline V and J ends were trimmed by 2 bases and 4 bases, with 14 bases remaining between them. The CDR3 DNA reads as TGCAGCGTTGAAATTCTTGGGCAGGTCTATGGCTACACCTTC. Translating it yields CSVEILGQVYGYTF.

J is TRBJ1-2 and V is TRBV5-1; the match to TRBD1 covers 11 bases. Germline V gene lookup returns CDR1 SGHRS and CDR2 YFSETQ. The CDR3 is 17 amino acids. V gave up 3 bases and J gave up 2 bases; unmatched junction bases: 9. The CDR3 DNA is TGCGCCAGCAGCTCGAGGACAGGGGGCGCGCAAAACTATGGCTACACCTTC. This sequence encodes CASSSRTGGAQNYGYTF.

The chain links TRBV15 to TRBJ2-5; tentatively, D is TRBD2 (7 bases). The CDR3 is 14 amino acids. The V end lost 7 bases, the J end lost 3 bases, and 15 bases lay between the germline ends. Looked up from germline, CDR1 is LNHNV and CDR2 is YYDKDF (reference sequence). This chain's CDR3 is CATTRGGLKETQYF. Here the CDR3 DNA reads TGTGCCACCACTAGGGGGGGACTGAAAGAGACCCAGTACTTC.

This clone was observed once. V is TRBV6-1 and J is TRBJ1-5; possible D gene TRBD1, 6 bases. V lost 7 bases, J lost 0 bases, and 10 bases lay in between. The CDR3 runs to 14 residues. CDR1 is MNHNS and CDR2 is SASEGT in the germline V gene. CDR3 in DNA: TGTGCCAGCAACAGGGCCAATAGCAATCAGCCCCAGCATTTT. This codes for CASNRANSNQPQHF.

The chain is built from TRBV5-1 and TRBJ2-6; D is ambiguous. This CDR3 comprises 16 residues. V dropped 7 bases and J dropped 0 bases, with 14 bases sitting between them. Germline loops: CDR1 SGHRS, CDR2 YFSETQ. This CDR3 reads CASRAGNPSGANVLTF. DNA of the CDR3: TGCGCCAGCCGGGCTGGTAATCCCTCTGGGGCCAACGTCCTGACTTTC.

This chain connects TRBV6-5 to TRBJ2-2; 8 bases map to TRBD2. Germline values: CDR1 MNHEY, CDR2 SVGAGI. V trimming: 7 bases; J trimming: 5 bases; junction bases outside the gene matches: 3. There are 13 residues in the CDR3. For the CDR3, the DNA is TGTGCCAGCATGCCGGGGGGGACCGGGGAGCTGTTTTTT. Its translation is CASMPGGTGELFF.

The CDR3: CSTGTSGYGYTF. In nucleotides, the CDR3 is TGTTCAACTGGGACCTCTGGGTATGGCTACACCTTC. The V and J genes are TRBV28 and TRBJ1-2; D is possibly TRBD1 (5 bases). The length of the CDR3 is 12 residues. Germline CDR1 reads MDHEN; CDR2 reads SYDVKM.

The gene calls are TRBV29-1 and TRBJ2-7; no clear D gene. The V and J ends lost 6 bases and 5 bases respectively, with 14 bases between them. The CDR3 is 12 residues long. Germline V lookup: CDR1 SQVTM, CDR2 ANQGSEA. DNA for the CDR3: TGCAGCGTCGGCCACGGTCGGGACGAGCAGTACTTC. Translated, it gives CSVGHGRDEQYF.

V usage is TRBV11-1 and J usage is TRBJ2-1, with D perhaps TRBD1 (5 bases). Deletions cut 3 bases from V and 0 bases from J, with 9 bases between. The germline V gene encodes CDR1 SGHAT and CDR2 FQDESV (reference sequence). The CDR3 is 15 amino acids. The CDR3 region has the DNA TGTGCCAGCAGCTTTGGGCAGGGCTCCTACAATGAGCAGTTCTTC. As protein: CASSFGQGSYNEQFF. Full variable domain (missing parts from reference TRBV11-1 and TRBJ2-1): EAEVAQSPRYKITEKSQAVAFWCDPISGHATLYWYRQILGQGPELLVQFQDESVVDDSQLPKDRFSAERLKGVDSTLKIQPAELGDSAMYLCASSFGQGSYNEQFFGPGTRLTVL.

This chain joins TRBV20-1 and TRBJ2-7; D call uncertain. V lost 3 bases and J lost 5, with 8 bases in between. This CDR3 contains 11 residues. Germline CDR1 reads DFQATT; CDR2 reads SNEGSKA (reference sequence). The CDR3 sequence: CSASVSNEQYF. In nucleotides, the CDR3 is TGCAGTGCTAGCGTATCCAACGAGCAGTACTTC.

The chain recombines TRBV4-2 with TRBJ2-1, with TRBD2 matching 8 bases. J lost 0 bases, V lost 3 bases, and 7 bases had no gene match. The germline V gene encodes CDR1 LGHNA and CDR2 YNFKEQ. CDR3 length equals 17 residues. CDR3 region: CASSQPLAGSSYNEQFF. The CDR3 DNA reads as TGTGCCAGCAGCCAGCCCCTAGCGGGTAGCTCCTACAATGAGCAGTTCTTC.